The 29 T cell receptor beta chains below all came from one sample that was sequenced in a study of post-analysis software for immune sequencing data. For these TCRs, the target antigens are not known. Findings of the study overall: Higher frequency in patients than in controls was seen for roughly five TRBV segments, with TRBV5-6, TRBV5-1 and TRBV20-1 among them.

Unique molecular identifiers featured in each of the TCR beta cDNA libraries. Each CDR3 protein gets one entry after TCRdb re-called the PCR reads with MiXCR. The data contain 600,000 to 750,000 distinct CDR3 sequences, approximately 60% of them singletons. The sample taken for sequencing was blood. These receptors all stem from a girl aged 2 to 9 with multiple sclerosis.

The rearrangement links TRBV12-3 or TRBV12-4 to TRBJ2-5; 11 bases are a match to TRBD1. The CDR3 runs 13 residues. V shed 7 bases, J shed 4 bases, and the junction held 2 bases outside the gene matches. In DNA form, the CDR3 reads TGTGCCAGCATGGACAGGGGGCCAGAGACCCAGTACTTC. As protein: CASMDRGPETQYF.

V usage is TRBV9 and J usage is TRBJ2-2; 9 nucleotides line up with TRBD2. The germline V gene has CDR1 SGDLS and CDR2 YYNGEE. This CDR3 comprises 15 residues. The trim removed 4 bases at V and 4 bases at J, leaving 5 bases unmatched. CDR3 in amino acids: CASSPAGGGTGELFF. The CDR3 nucleotides read TGTGCCAGCAGCCCCGCGGGGGGGGGCACCGGGGAGCTGTTTTTT.

About this clonotype: The junction does not match germline at one end; this may be a read error. This chain uses TRBV15 with TRBJ2-3; TRBD1 aligns across 7 bases. Germline-derived CDR1 and CDR2 are LNHNV and YYDKDF (reference sequence). There are 13 residues in the CDR3. The DNA for the CDR3 is TGTACCACAGGGGCTGAGCGCACAGATACGCAGTATTTT. Amino acids: CTTGAERTDTQYF. Variable domain in full (rest from reference TRBV15 and TRBJ2-3): DAMVIQNPRYQVTQFGKPVTLSCSQTLNHNVMYWYQQKSSQAPKLLFHYYDKDFNNEADTPDNFQSRRPNTSFCFLDIRSPGLGDTAMYLCTTGAERTDTQYFGPGTRLTVL.

The gene calls are TRBV12-3 or TRBV12-4 and TRBJ1-1; no clear D. There are 9 residues in the CDR3. The V gene lost 7 bases and the J gene lost 6 bases, with 3 bases spanning the gap. The CDR3 reads CASTPEAFF. As DNA, the CDR3 is TGTGCCAGCACCCCTGAAGCTTTCTTT.

This clonotype was counted a few times. This sequence joins TRBV27 and TRBJ2-3, with a possible D match to TRBD2 (6 bases). The CDR3 runs to 15 residues. V lost 2 bases and J 1 base, leaving 10 bases between the germline ends. The germline CDR1 and CDR2 sequences are MNHEY and SMNVEV (reference sequence). The DNA of the CDR3 is TGTGCCAGCAGTTTAGTAGGCGGGGGCACAGATACGCAGTATTTT. This gives the protein CASSLVGGGTDTQYF.

J is TRBJ2-3 and V is TRBV7-3; D unresolved. Germline V CDR1 and CDR2: SGHTA, FQGTGA. This CDR3 has 13 residues. V lost 3 bases, J lost 4 bases, and 8 bases lay in between. The CDR3 loop is CASSLTWADTQYF. CDR3 sequence (DNA): TGTGCCAGCAGCTTGACCTGGGCAGATACGCAGTATTTT.

The chain combines TRBV29-1 with TRBJ2-3; TRBD1 agrees at 7 bases. This CDR3 is built from 12 residues. The J segment lost 7 bases and the V segment lost 6 bases, leaving 7 bases of the junction unmatched. CDR1 is SQVTM, CDR2 ANQGSEA, per germline. CDR3 DNA sequence: TGCAGCGTCACCCAGGGGGAGAATACGCAGTATTTT. Amino acids: CSVTQGENTQYF.

This chain's CDR3 is CASGLTQGGSTF. For the CDR3, the DNA is TGTGCTAGTGGTTTAACGCAGGGTGGAAGCACCTTC. J is TRBJ1-2 and V is TRBV12-5; possibly TRBD1 for D (5 bases). From germline, CDR1 is LGHNT and CDR2 FRNRAP. Deletions cut 3 bases from V and 13 bases from J, with 15 bases between. The CDR3 spans 12 residues.

The V call is TRBV2, the J call TRBJ2-3; 10 nucleotides match TRBD2. This CDR3 contains 20 residues. Germline loops: CDR1 SNHLY, CDR2 FYNNEI. After removal of 0 bases from V and 1 base from J, the junction contained 13 bases not matched to a gene. DNA for the CDR3: TGTGCCAGCAGTGAAGCTAGGTGGAGCGGGAGGGCCGGAGGCACAGATACGCAGTATTTT. As protein: CASSEARWSGRAGGTDTQYF.

This chain joins TRBV20-1 and TRBJ2-7; 13 positions match TRBD2. Germline V gene lookup returns CDR1 DFQATT and CDR2 SNEGSKA (reference sequence). Trimming took 2 bases from V and 3 from J; bases not matched to a gene: 4. The CDR3 has 15 residues. In DNA form, the CDR3 reads TGCAGTGCTAGATCTGGACTAGCGGGAGTCTACGAGCAGTACTTC. As protein: CSARSGLAGVYEQYF.

The chain carries TRBV6-2 or TRBV6-3 and TRBJ1-1; no clear D. The germline V and J ends were trimmed by 0 bases and 0 bases, with 5 bases remaining between them. The CDR3 loop spans 14 amino acids. Germline CDR1 reads MNHEY; CDR2 reads SVGEGT. The chain's CDR3 is CASSYSSMNTEAFF. The CDR3 DNA sequence: TGTGCCAGCAGTTACTCTTCCATGAACACTGAAGCTTTCTTT.

This clonotype was detected only a few times. The V gene is TRBV29-1, the J gene TRBJ2-3; the D gene is possibly TRBD2 (5 bases). The CDR3 is 12 amino acids. Trimming left V 6 bases short and J 5 bases short, with 12 bases between. Germline V gene data show CDR1 as SQVTM and CDR2 as ANQGSEA. CDR3 region: CSVQRVQDTQYF. The DNA of the CDR3 is TGCAGCGTCCAGAGGGTCCAAGATACGCAGTATTTT.

This rearrangement joins TRBV2 to TRBJ1-2; 7 bases are shared with TRBD1. This CDR3 is 14 amino acids long. Germline CDR1 SNHLY, CDR2 FYNNEI. V was pared by 5 bases and J by 4 bases, with 7 bases of the junction left unmatched. This CDR3 is CASSKTGAIYGYTF. CDR3 nucleotides: TGTGCCAGCAGTAAAACAGGGGCCATCTATGGCTACACCTTC.

This clonotype occurred a few times. The chain joins TRBV27 to TRBJ2-3, with D possibly TRBD2 on 6 matching bases. Germline CDR1 is MNHEY and CDR2 is SMNVEV (reference sequence). This CDR3 comprises 15 residues. Trimming pared 1 base from V and 5 bases from J, leaving 13 bases between. In DNA, the CDR3 is TGTGCCAGCAGTTTATACTCCGGGAGAGAAGATACGCAGTATTTT. This sequence encodes CASSLYSGREDTQYF.

Notes on this clonotype: At one boundary the junction diverges from the germline segment, which might be a read error. This chain links TRBV5-1 with TRBJ2-5, with TRBD2 matching 7 bases. Germline V gives CDR1 SGHRS, CDR2 YFSETQ. There are 13 residues in the CDR3. The CDR3 here is CASRPLAGETQYF. The CDR3 DNA sequence: TGTGCCAGCAGACCCTTAGCGGGAGAGACCCAGTACTTC.

This clonotype was recorded once. V and J are TRBV25-1 and TRBJ1-5; no reliable D call. Germline-derived CDR1 and CDR2 are MGHDK and SYGVNS. V lost 5 bases, J lost 4 bases, and 12 bases lay in between. The CDR3 loop spans 14 amino acids. The CDR3 DNA is TGTGCCAGCAGTCAGCCGGGCTCGAATCAGCCCCAGCATTTT. Translating gives CASSQPGSNQPQHF.

This rearrangement joins TRBV19 to TRBJ2-1, with a weak D call TRBD2 (5 bases). Germline assignment: CDR1 LNHDA and CDR2 SQIVND (reference sequence). Trimming removed 5 bases at V and 7 bases at J, with 15 bases between. The CDR3 totals 14 residues. The CDR3 DNA follows: TGTGCCAGTAGTCCCGACCGGGATAAGAATGAGCAGTTCTTC. Protein sequence: CASSPDRDKNEQFF.

This clonotype was found once. This chain joins TRBV7-2 and TRBJ2-5; D ambiguous. The CDR3 covers 16 residues. Trimming left V 1 base short and J 4 bases short, with 16 bases between. Germline V CDR1 and CDR2: SGHTA, FQGNSA. CDR3 DNA sequence: TGTGCCAGCAGCTTAGGTTTTCTAGGGATCGGAGAGACCCAGTACTTC. Residues: CASSLGFLGIGETQYF.

This clonotype occurred many times. This chain joins TRBV12-3 or TRBV12-4 and TRBJ2-3; D may be TRBD2 (5 bases). V gave up 5 bases and J gave up 2 bases, with 20 bases separating them. CDR3 size: 17 residues. The CDR3 nucleotides read TGTGCCAGCAGTCCCAAACCCCGGTGGGGAGTCACAGATACGCAGTATTTT. Translated: CASSPKPRWGVTDTQYF.

The gene calls are TRBV12-3 or TRBV12-4 and TRBJ2-7; D not resolved. This CDR3 has 15 amino acids. V was clipped by 3 bases and J by 3 bases, with 15 bases between them. CDR3 loop: CASSLGWSDIYEQYF. In DNA form, the CDR3 reads TGTGCCAGCAGTTTGGGGTGGAGCGATATCTACGAGCAGTACTTC.

The chain carries TRBV7-9 and TRBJ1-4; TRBD1 is a possible D gene (6 bases). In germline, CDR1 is SEHNR, CDR2 FQNEAQ (reference sequence). The length of the CDR3 is 15 residues. V was pared by 5 bases and J by 4 bases, with 14 bases between. The CDR3 DNA is TGTGCCAGCAGCCCGCGGACAGACCTTAATGAAAAACTGTTTTTT. Its translation: CASSPRTDLNEKLFF.

The chain recombines TRBV29-1 with TRBJ2-7, with 10 bases that match TRBD1. Germline V gives CDR1 SQVTM, CDR2 ANQGSEA. CDR3 length: 13 amino acids. Trimming at V came to 5 bases and at J to 2 bases, leaving 3 bases not matched to a gene. This CDR3 reads CSVRGQGTYEQYF. CDR3 coding DNA: TGCAGCGTTCGGGGACAGGGGACCTACGAGCAGTACTTC.

The chain carries TRBV25-1 and TRBJ2-5, with D perhaps matching TRBD2 (6 bases). The J call is doubtful: the DNA matches TRBJ2-7 better. The CDR3 has 13 amino acids. The germline V gene encodes CDR1 MGHDK and CDR2 SYGVNS. The CDR3 coding sequence is TGTGCCAGCAGTAATAGCGGTGCCTACGAGCAGTACTTC. Amino acid sequence: CASSNSGAYEQYF.

This chain links TRBV5-6 with TRBJ2-3, with 9 positions matching TRBD1. CDR1 SGHDT and CDR2 YYEEEE come from the germline V gene. CDR3 length equals 15 residues. Germline trimming cut 4 bases from V and 5 bases from J; bases unmatched to any gene: 8. The CDR3 DNA follows: TGTGCCAGCAGCGTAGGACAGGGGAGGAGAGATACGCAGTATTTT. It is translated as CASSVGQGRRDTQYF.

The rearrangement links TRBV19 to TRBJ2-4; possible D gene TRBD1, 5 bases. Gene TRBJ2-7 matches the end of the DNA better, so the J call may be wrong. The CDR3 consists of 15 residues. The V gene's germline CDR1 is LNHDA and CDR2 SQIVND (reference sequence). The CDR3 region has the DNA TGTGCCAGTAGTCCTGACGACAGCCCCGTCTACGAGCAGTACTTC. It is translated as CASSPDDSPVYEQYF.

The gene calls are TRBV11-2 and TRBJ2-7; D ambiguous. The end of the DNA fits TRBJ2-5 better, so the J call may be wrong. The germline CDR1 and CDR2 sequences are SGHAT and FQNNGV. This CDR3 comprises 15 residues. CDR3 sequence (DNA): TGTGCCAGCAGCTTAGGGGTCGAGCGTCGGGAGACCCAGTACTTC. As protein: CASSLGVERRETQYF.

In its sample, this clonotype was seen once. The chain couples TRBV30 to TRBJ1-1; D unclear. V was clipped by 3 bases and J by 3 bases, with 5 bases between them. From germline, CDR1 is GTSNPN and CDR2 SVGIG (reference sequence). The length of the CDR3 is 11 residues. CDR3 DNA sequence: TGTGCCTGGAGGGTTTACACTGAAGCTTTCTTT. Translated, it gives CAWRVYTEAFF.

With regard to this clonotype: A junction boundary mismatches the germline segment, possibly from a read error. The chain carries TRBV12-3 or TRBV12-4 and TRBJ1-2, with 9 bases fitting TRBD1. The CDR3 is made up of 12 amino acids. The CDR3: CASRDRARGYTF. Here the CDR3 DNA reads TGTGCTAGCAGGGACAGGGCACGGGGCTACACCTTC.

The genes are TRBV27 and TRBJ2-1, with 7 bases aligning to TRBD2. There are 18 residues in the CDR3. Losses at the gene ends were 4 bases for V and 5 bases for J; bases not matched to a gene: 17. Germline V gene sequence: CDR1 MNHEY, CDR2 SMNVEV (reference sequence). The DNA for the CDR3 is TGTGCCAGCAGTTCCCCAACGCGGGGGACGGGGTGGCACAATGAGCAGTTCTTC. Amino acids: CASSSPTRGTGWHNEQFF.